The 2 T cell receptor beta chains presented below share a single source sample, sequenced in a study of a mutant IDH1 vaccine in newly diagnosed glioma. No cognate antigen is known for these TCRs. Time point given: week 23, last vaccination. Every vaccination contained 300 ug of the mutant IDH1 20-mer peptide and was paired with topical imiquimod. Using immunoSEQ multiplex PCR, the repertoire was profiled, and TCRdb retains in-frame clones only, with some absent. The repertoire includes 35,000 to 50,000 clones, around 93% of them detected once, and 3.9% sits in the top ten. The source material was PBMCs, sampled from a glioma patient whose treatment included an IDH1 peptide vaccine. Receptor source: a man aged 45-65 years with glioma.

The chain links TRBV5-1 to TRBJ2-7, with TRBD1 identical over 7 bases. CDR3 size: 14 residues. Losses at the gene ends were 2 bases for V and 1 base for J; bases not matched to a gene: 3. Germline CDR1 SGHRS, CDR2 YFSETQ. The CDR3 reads CASSLQGLSYEQYF. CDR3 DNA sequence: TGCGCCAGCAGCTTACAGGGGCTGTCCTACGAGCAGTACTTC.

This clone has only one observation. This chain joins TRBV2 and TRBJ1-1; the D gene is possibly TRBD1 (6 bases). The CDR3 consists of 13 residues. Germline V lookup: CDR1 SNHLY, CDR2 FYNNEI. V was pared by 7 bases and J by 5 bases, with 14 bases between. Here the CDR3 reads CASNPGARTEAFF. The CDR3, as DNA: TGTGCCAGCAATCCGGGGGCAAGGACTGAAGCTTTCTTT. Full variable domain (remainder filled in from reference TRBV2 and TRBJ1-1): EPEVTQTPSHQVTQMGQEVILRCVPISNHLYFYWYRQILGQKVEFLVSFYNNEISEKSEIFDDQFSVERPDGSNFTLKIRSTKLEDSAMYFCASNPGARTEAFFGQGTRLTVV.